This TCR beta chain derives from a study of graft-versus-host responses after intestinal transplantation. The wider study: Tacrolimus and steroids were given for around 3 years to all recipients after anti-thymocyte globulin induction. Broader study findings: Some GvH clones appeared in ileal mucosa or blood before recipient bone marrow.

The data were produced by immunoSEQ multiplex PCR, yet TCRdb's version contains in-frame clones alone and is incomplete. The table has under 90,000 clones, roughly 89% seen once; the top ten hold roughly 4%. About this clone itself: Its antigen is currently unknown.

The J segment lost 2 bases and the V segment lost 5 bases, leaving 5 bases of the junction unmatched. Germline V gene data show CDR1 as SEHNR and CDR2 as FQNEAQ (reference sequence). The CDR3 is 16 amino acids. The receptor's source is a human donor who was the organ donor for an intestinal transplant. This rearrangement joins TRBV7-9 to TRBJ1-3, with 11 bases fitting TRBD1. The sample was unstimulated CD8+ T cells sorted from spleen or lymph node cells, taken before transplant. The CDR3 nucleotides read TGTGCCAGCAGCCCCCCGGGACAGGGGGCTGGAAACACCATATATTTT. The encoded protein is CASSPPGQGAGNTIYF.